This T cell receptor (beta chain) is from a study of OX40 agonist ivuxolimab in advanced cancers. Looking at the study overall: Three individuals attained partial responses, comprising one hepatocellular carcinoma case and two cutaneous melanoma cases. Broader study findings: The mean number of expanded clones was higher in CD8+ T cells than in CD4+.

The CDR3 covers 13 residues. CDR1 is SGHRS and CDR2 is YFSETQ in the germline V gene. Trimming took 7 bases from V and 1 from J, leaving 8 bases between them. Here immunoSEQ multiplex PCR was the method, and the copy in TCRdb shows in-frame clones only, minus some. The sample has around 84,000 clones; approximately 80% are singletons. About this clone itself: Its antigen is not identified.

The chain recombines TRBV5-1 with TRBJ2-2; D is undetermined. This receptor was taken from an adult with an advanced solid tumor such as melanoma, head and neck, liver or kidney cancer. The sample here was CD4+ or CD8+ T cells sorted from blood, taken in a trial of the OX40 agonist ivuxolimab. The CDR3 region has the DNA TGCGCCAGCCGACCCGGGAACACCGGGGAGCTGTTTTTT. Its protein is CASRPGNTGELFF.